Listed below are T cell receptor beta chains from one sample, sequenced in a study of blood T cell repertoires in COVID-19. Clones were sequenced by immunoSEQ multiplex PCR, and TCRdb holds only the in-frame ones, with some missing. The table records fewer than 100,000 clones, 70% to 80% of them present only once. Specimen: peripheral blood. Receptors originate from a human donor in a cohort sampled during active COVID-19. CDR3s include the opening cysteine and the closing phenylalanine or tryptophan. D genes are given only for firm matches. Rows give clone size only sometimes, using once, few, many, or a class for an expanded clone.

TRBD1	.	TRBV5-5	TRBJ1-5	TGTGCCAGCAGCACGGAGGTCCAGGGGGCCAATCAGCCCCAGCATTTT	CASSTEVQGANQPQHF
TRBD2	.	TRBV4-3	TRBJ2-3	TGCGCCAGCAGCCCGCGGGGTAGCGGGCCAAGCACAGATACGCAGTATTTT	CASSPRGSGPSTDTQYF
TRBD1	.	TRBV19	TRBJ2-2	TGTGCCAGTAGTCGTACAGGGGGCGTGACCGGGGAGCTGTTTTTT	CASSRTGGVTGELFF
.	.	TRBV9	TRBJ1-2	TGTGCCAGCAGCTTAGGGCCTTATGGCTACACCTTC	CASSLGPYGYTF
TRBD2	few	TRBV6-6	TRBJ2-7	TGTGCCAGCAGTTACCTAAGGGGAGGGGACTACGAGCAGTACTTC	CASSYLRGGDYEQYF
.	.	TRBV18	TRBJ1-5	TGTGCCAGCTCACCACACCAGGGGTTGGATCAGCCCCAGCATTTT	CASSPHQGLDQPQHF
TRBD1	.	TRBV10-3	TRBJ2-6	TGTGCCATCAGAGACACAGGGGACTCTGGGGCCAACGTCCTGACTTTC	CAIRDTGDSGANVLTF
.	.	TRBV29-1	TRBJ2-5	TGCAGCGTGAGGGGAGGACAAGAGACCCAGTACTTC	CSVRGGQETQYF
.	.	TRBV4-2	TRBJ2-1	TGTGCCAGCAGCCCCGCGGGGTCCTACAATGAGCAGTTCTTC	CASSPAGSYNEQFF
TRBD1	.	TRBV3-1/TRBV3-2	TRBJ1-1	TGTGCCAGCAGCCAGGCCCGGACAGGTTGGACTGAAGCTTTCTTT	CASSQARTGWTEAFF
.	.	TRBV7-9	TRBJ1-1	TGTGCCAGCAGAACAGGATTGTCTGGCGCTTTCTTT	CASRTGLSGAFF
.	.	TRBV6-5	TRBJ2-3	TGTGCCAACCTACCCTACTTCACAGATACGCAGTATTTT	CANLPYFTDTQYF
TRBD2	.	TRBV15	TRBJ2-1	TGTGCCACCAGCAGATTACTGGGGGTAGCGGGAGGCGGCAATGAGCAGTTCTTC	CATSRLLGVAGGGNEQFF
TRBD2	.	TRBV12-5	TRBJ2-4	TGTGCTAGTGGCCGGAGGAGCGGGAGGGCCGGCGACAAAAACATTCAGTACTTC	CASGRRSGRAGDKNIQYF
.	.	TRBV5-1	TRBJ2-2	TGCGCCAGCAGCTTGGGGGTAGTCGCGGGCACCGGGGAGCTGTTTTTT	CASSLGVVAGTGELFF
TRBD1	.	TRBV24-1	TRBJ2-1	TGTGCCACCAGTGATACGGGACAGGGTCTCTACAATGAGCAGTTCTTC	CATSDTGQGLYNEQFF
TRBD1	.	TRBV11-1	TRBJ1-1	TGTGCCAGCAGCCGGGGACAGGGGAACACTGAAGCTTTCTTT	CASSRGQGNTEAFF
TRBD2	once	TRBV6-6	TRBJ2-1	TGTGCCAGCATAGGACTAGCGGAAGAGCAGTTCTTC	CASIGLAEEQFF
.	.	TRBV19	TRBJ1-2	TGTGCCAGTAGCCCTGGGGAGATCTATGGCTACACCTTC	CASSPGEIYGYTF
TRBD2	.	TRBV11-3	TRBJ2-1	TGTGCCAGCAGCTTAGAGAGCGGGAGGGCCAATGAGCAGTTCTTC	CASSLESGRANEQFF
.	.	TRBV10-3	TRBJ1-3	TGTGCCATCAGTGAACGGGACATTAGCTCTGGAAACACCATATATTTT	CAISERDISSGNTIYF
TRBD2	.	TRBV7-9	TRBJ2-1	TGTGCCAGCAGCTTAGGGTCCATGACTAGCGGGTATTACAATGAGCAGTTCTTC	CASSLGSMTSGYYNEQFF
TRBD2	.	TRBV9	TRBJ2-1	TGTGCCAGCAGCGCTAGCGGGATATCCTACAATGAGCAGTTCTTC	CASSASGISYNEQFF
TRBD2	once	TRBV5-4	TRBJ2-2	TGTGCCAGCAGCCCCCCGGGACTAGCGGGAGAGGGCACCGGGGAGCTGTTTTTT	CASSPPGLAGEGTGELFF
.	.	TRBV28	TRBJ1-5	TGTGCCAGCAGTCCCCCCGGGTCTCGCGATGGCAATCAGCCCCAGCATTTT	CASSPPGSRDGNQPQHF
TRBD1	.	TRBV7-2	TRBJ1-2	TGTGCCAGCAGCCAAGACAGGGGGCAAGGTGGCTACACCTTC	CASSQDRGQGGYTF
TRBD2	few	TRBV18	TRBJ2-2	TGTGCCAGCTCACCACCCTTAGCGGGCCCGAACACCGGGGAGCTGTTTTTT	CASSPPLAGPNTGELFF
TRBD1	.	TRBV5-5	TRBJ2-6	TGTGCCAGCAGCAAACCGGGACAGGGGCTATCTGGGGCCAACGTCCTGACTTTC	CASSKPGQGLSGANVLTF
.	.	TRBV20-1	TRBJ2-3	TGCAGTGCTAGTCTTAGCGGAAACACAGATACGCAGTATTTT	CSASLSGNTDTQYF
.	.	TRBV30	TRBJ1-5	TGTGCCTGGAGTGTGGGGGGGAAAGGTTCCAATCAGCCCCAGCATTTT	CAWSVGGKGSNQPQHF
TRBD1	few	TRBV11-3	TRBJ1-1	TGTGCCAGCGGCAGGGGGGACACTGAAGCTTTCTTT	CASGRGDTEAFF
.	once	TRBV6-5	TRBJ2-5	TGTGCCAGCAGGGGGTGGGGCACGCTTCAAGAGACCCAGTACTTC	CASRGWGTLQETQYF
.	.	TRBV12-5	TRBJ1-2	TGTGCTAGTGGTTTGGGTGAGGAAACCTATGGCTACACCTTC	CASGLGEETYGYTF
TRBD2	many	TRBV20-1	TRBJ2-1	TGCAGTGCTAGTTTTGTGGCTAGCGGGAGAACCTACAATGAGCAGTTCTTC	CSASFVASGRTYNEQFF
.	.	TRBV7-2	TRBJ2-5	TGTGCCAGCAGCTCGGTGCAGCCGGGGACCCAGTACTTC	CASSSVQPGTQYF
.	.	TRBV21-1	TRBJ2-7	TGTGCCAGCAGCAAAGATAGAACAGGGAGTCTAGCGGCCTACGAGCAGTACTTC	CASSKDRTGSLAAYEQYF
.	once	TRBV30	TRBJ2-1	TGTGCCTGGAGTTGGCGGAACTCCTACAATGAGCAGTTCTTC	CAWSWRNSYNEQFF
.	.	TRBV7-2	TRBJ2-6	TGTGCCAGCAGCTTAAACGGCGGGAACTCTGGGGCCAACGTCCTGACTTTC	CASSLNGGNSGANVLTF
TRBD2	.	TRBV7-3	TRBJ2-1	TGTGCCAGCAGCTTATATCCCCCCGGGACTAGCGTGGACAATGAGCAGTTCTTC	CASSLYPPGTSVDNEQFF
.	.	TRBV3-1/TRBV3-2	TRBJ1-2	TGTGCCAGCAGCCAATATATCAGGAACTATGGCTACACCTTC	CASSQYIRNYGYTF
TRBD1	.	TRBV3-1/TRBV3-2	TRBJ1-2	TGTGCCAGCAGCCAGCCGACAGGGACAGGCTACACCTTC	CASSQPTGTGYTF
TRBD1	.	TRBV6-5	TRBJ2-5	TGTGCCAGCACTAATACAGGGGCCGAGACCCAGTACTTC	CASTNTGAETQYF
TRBD2	.	TRBV5-1	TRBJ2-1	TGCGCCAGCAGCCCACTAGCGGGAGTCGTCAATGAGCAGTTCTTC	CASSPLAGVVNEQFF
.	.	TRBV14	TRBJ2-5	TGTGCCAGCAGCCAGGAGCAAGAGACCCAGTACTTC	CASSQEQETQYF
TRBD2	once	TRBV6-5	TRBJ2-1	TGTGCCGTGCCCCTCGGACTAGGCTACAATGAGCAGTTCTTC	CAVPLGLGYNEQFF
.	once	TRBV5-1	TRBJ1-5	TGCGCCAGCAGCCTTGGGGCAGGGGGCAATCAGCCCCAGCATTTT	CASSLGAGGNQPQHF